This passage covers 16 T cell receptor beta chains from one sample sequenced in a study of blood T cell repertoires in COVID-19. Method: immunoSEQ multiplex PCR; TCRdb's copy keeps in-frame clones and lacks some. This repertoire shows around 150,000 clones, over 70% found once; its top ten account for 8% to 11%. Sequenced sample: peripheral blood. The receptors come from a man aged 60 to 69 with active or convalescent COVID-19.

The chain carries TRBV6-5 and TRBJ2-3; perhaps TRBD1 as D (6 bases). Per germline, CDR1 MNHEY and CDR2 SVGAGI. The CDR3 covers 16 residues. V dropped 4 bases and J dropped 0 bases, with 14 bases sitting between them. CDR3 DNA sequence: TGTGCCAGCAGTTCGACAGGCTCCCTTAGCACAGATACGCAGTATTTT. This sequence encodes CASSSTGSLSTDTQYF.

The CDR3 reads CASSTRTGRNGYTF. The CDR3 DNA is TGCGCCAGCAGCACAAGGACAGGGCGGAATGGCTACACCTTC. V and J are TRBV5-1 and TRBJ1-2, with 8 bases lining up with TRBD1. The CDR3 has 14 amino acids. After removal of 4 bases from V and 6 bases from J, the junction contained 8 bases not matched to a gene. CDR1 and CDR2 from the germline V gene are SGHRS and YFSETQ.

This clone came up a few times. CDR3 region: CASSPGGDQPQHF. DNA for the CDR3: TGTGCCAGCAGTCCGGGAGGGGATCAGCCCCAGCATTTT. The chain combines TRBV6-4 with TRBJ1-5; D possibly corresponds to TRBD1 (5 bases). CDR3 length equals 13 residues. V lost 5 bases and J 5 bases, leaving 10 bases between the germline ends. Germline CDR1 MRHNA, CDR2 SNTAGT.

The chain carries TRBV24-1 and TRBJ2-3; 9 nucleotides line up with TRBD1. Germline values: CDR1 KGHDR, CDR2 SFDVKD. V trimming: 2 bases; J trimming: 6 bases; junction bases outside the gene matches: 5. The CDR3 consists of 15 residues. The DNA of the CDR3 is TGTGCCACCAGTGATTCCGGGACAGGGATGGATACGCAGTATTTT. Amino acids: CATSDSGTGMDTQYF.

The chain joins TRBV28 to TRBJ1-2; TRBD1 might be the D (6 bases). Germline lookup yields CDR1 MDHEN and CDR2 SYDVKM. The V and J ends lost 2 bases and 4 bases respectively, with 11 bases between them. The CDR3 is 14 residues long. Written as DNA, the CDR3 is TGTGCCAGCAGTTTACCACAGGGTTCCTATGGCTACACCTTC. Translating gives CASSLPQGSYGYTF.

J is TRBJ1-2 and V is TRBV24-1; 7 nucleotides match TRBD1. Germline V gene sequence: CDR1 KGHDR, CDR2 SFDVKD. Germline trimming cut 4 bases from V and 5 bases from J; bases unmatched to any gene: 12. This CDR3 has 16 amino acids. The CDR3 sequence: CATSDRGQAGVYGYTF. CDR3 DNA sequence: TGTGCCACCAGTGACCGAGGACAGGCCGGAGTTTATGGCTACACCTTC.

This clone was picked up a small number of times. This chain links TRBV5-1 with TRBJ1-5, with a weak D call TRBD1 (5 bases). CDR1 SGHRS and CDR2 YFSETQ come from the germline V gene. The CDR3 covers 14 residues. V was trimmed by 4 bases and J by 0 bases, leaving 8 bases between them. In DNA, the CDR3 is TGCGCCAGCAGCCTAGACAGTAGCAATCAGCCCCAGCATTTT. It specifies CASSLDSSNQPQHF.

This clone appeared a few times. This chain uses TRBV5-5 with TRBJ1-5, with 8 bases lining up with TRBD1. The length of the CDR3 is 14 residues. V lost 4 bases, J lost 3 bases, and 3 bases stayed unmatched. Germline lookup yields CDR1 SGHKS and CDR2 YYEKEE (reference sequence). In DNA, the CDR3 is TGTGCCAGCAGCCTGGACAGGGTCAATCAGCCCCAGCATTTT. As protein: CASSLDRVNQPQHF.

The V and J genes are TRBV5-1 and TRBJ2-1, with TRBD2 matching 8 bases. The CDR3 is 18 residues long. After removal of 4 bases from V and 5 bases from J, the junction contained 17 bases not matched to a gene. Germline V gene data show CDR1 as SGHRS and CDR2 as YFSETQ. CDR3 protein: CASSPGLAPNSRNNEQFF. CDR3 in DNA: TGCGCCAGCAGCCCCGGACTAGCCCCGAACTCCCGCAACAATGAGCAGTTCTTC.

J is TRBJ1-1 and V is TRBV19; D perhaps matches TRBD1 (5 bases). Trimming removed 3 bases from V and 11 bases from J, with 13 bases in between. From germline, CDR1 is LNHDA and CDR2 SQIVND (reference sequence). The CDR3 contains 12 residues. The CDR3 DNA sequence: TGTGCCAGTAGTATGGTCCAGGGCTACGCTTTCTTT. This sequence encodes CASSMVQGYAFF. The entire variable domain, with the rest obtained from reference TRBV19 and TRBJ1-1, is as follows: DGGITQSPKYLFRKEGQNVTLSCEQNLNHDAMYWYRQDPGQGLRLIYYSQIVNDFQKGDIAEGYSVSREKKESFPLTVTSAQKNPTAFYLCASSMVQGYAFFGQGTRLTVV.

This sequence joins TRBV3-1 (or the pseudogene TRBV3-2) and TRBJ1-1; perhaps TRBD1 as D (6 bases). The V end lost 0 bases, the J end lost 11 bases, and 16 bases lay between the germline ends. This CDR3 spans 14 amino acids. Germline V gene lookup returns CDR1 LGHDT and CDR2 YNNKEL (reference sequence). The CDR3 spells CASSQDRGGITAFF. CDR3 DNA: TGTGCCAGCAGCCAAGATAGGGGGGGAATCACGGCTTTCTTT.

This clone has more than one count but fewer than ten. The V and J genes are TRBV6-2 or TRBV6-3 and TRBJ2-7; TRBD2 matches at 7 bases. The V and J ends lost 5 bases and 1 base, in that order; junction bases with no gene match: 2. The CDR3 has 13 amino acids. Looked up from germline, CDR1 is MNHEY and CDR2 is SVGEGT. This chain's CDR3 is CASSRDYSYEQYF. CDR3 bases: TGTGCCAGCAGTCGGGACTATTCCTACGAGCAGTACTTC.

The CDR3 DNA reads TGTGCCAGTCAGCCCGACTATAGCAATCAGCCCCAGCATTTT. This codes for CASQPDYSNQPQHF. V is TRBV6-5 and J is TRBJ1-5, with D uncertain. In germline, CDR1 is MNHEY, CDR2 SVGAGI. V dropped 9 bases and J dropped 0 bases, with 12 bases sitting between them. The CDR3 loop spans 14 amino acids.

The chain joins TRBV5-5 to TRBJ2-5; no clear D gene. With 0 bases removed from V and 0 bases from J, the gap between germline ends came to 6 bases. CDR3 length: 14 amino acids. Per the germline V gene, CDR1 is SGHKS and CDR2 is YYEKEE (reference sequence). Here the CDR3 DNA reads TGTGCCAGCAGCTTGGCACACAACCAAGAGACCCAGTACTTC. Translated: CASSLAHNQETQYF.

The chain employs TRBV19 and TRBJ2-1; 9 bases fit TRBD1. With V trimmed by 10 bases and J by 8 bases, 6 bases remained unmatched. This CDR3 has 12 amino acids. The germline CDR1 and CDR2 sequences are LNHDA and SQIVND (reference sequence). DNA for the CDR3: TGTGCCACCCGGGACAGGGTAGATGAGCAGTTCTTC. Translating gives CATRDRVDEQFF.

The V gene is TRBV11-2, the J gene TRBJ1-4, with 8 positions matching TRBD1. CDR3 length: 16 amino acids. The germline CDR1 and CDR2 sequences are SGHAT and FQNNGV. The J segment lost 2 bases and the V segment lost 2 bases, leaving 4 bases of the junction unmatched. CDR3 amino acids: CASSLRQGWTNEKLFF. CDR3 sequence (DNA): TGTGCCAGCAGCTTAAGACAGGGGTGGACTAATGAAAAACTGTTTTTT.